This T cell receptor (beta chain) originates from a study of CD8+ T cells in alopecia areata. Investigators isolated RNA and reverse transcribed it into cDNA to act as the sequencing template. Sequencing was performed with immunoSEQ multiplex PCR; in TCRdb, only in-frame clones are kept and a portion is missing. In the table there are about 140,000 clones, 51% of which are singletons. The origin of this receptor is a human donor with alopecia areata. The sequences come from CD4+ T cells sorted from blood, collected at week 0.

The CDR3 loop is CASTTRLADYNEQFF. CDR3 nucleotides: TGCGCCAGCACCACCAGACTAGCGGACTACAATGAGCAGTTCTTC. The V and J genes are TRBV4-1 and TRBJ2-1; 9 bases map to TRBD2. Trimming removed 7 bases from V and 3 bases from J; junction bases left unmatched: 7. In germline, CDR1 is MGHRA, CDR2 YSYEKL. This CDR3 contains 15 residues.